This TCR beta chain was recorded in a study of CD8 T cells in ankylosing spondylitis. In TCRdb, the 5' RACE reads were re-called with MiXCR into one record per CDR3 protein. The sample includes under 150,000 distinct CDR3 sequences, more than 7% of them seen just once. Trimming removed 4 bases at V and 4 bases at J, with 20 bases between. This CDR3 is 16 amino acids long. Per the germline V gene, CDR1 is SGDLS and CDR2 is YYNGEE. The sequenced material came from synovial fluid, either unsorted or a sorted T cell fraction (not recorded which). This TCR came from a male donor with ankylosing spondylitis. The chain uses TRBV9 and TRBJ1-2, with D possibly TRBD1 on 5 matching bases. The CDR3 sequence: CASSPQKGMNPYGYTF. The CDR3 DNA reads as TGTGCCAGCAGCCCCCAAAAGGGGATGAATCCCTATGGCTACACCTTC.